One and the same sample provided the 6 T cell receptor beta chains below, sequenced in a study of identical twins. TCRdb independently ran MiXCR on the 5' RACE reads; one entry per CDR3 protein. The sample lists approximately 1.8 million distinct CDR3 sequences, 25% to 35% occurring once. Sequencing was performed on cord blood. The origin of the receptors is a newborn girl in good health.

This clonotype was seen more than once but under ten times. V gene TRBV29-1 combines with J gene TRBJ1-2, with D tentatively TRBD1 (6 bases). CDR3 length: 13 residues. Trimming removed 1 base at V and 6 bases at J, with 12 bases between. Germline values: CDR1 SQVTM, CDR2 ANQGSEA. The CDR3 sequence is CSVEAGAGDGYTF. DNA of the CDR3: TGCAGCGTTGAAGCAGGGGCTGGGGATGGCTACACCTTC.

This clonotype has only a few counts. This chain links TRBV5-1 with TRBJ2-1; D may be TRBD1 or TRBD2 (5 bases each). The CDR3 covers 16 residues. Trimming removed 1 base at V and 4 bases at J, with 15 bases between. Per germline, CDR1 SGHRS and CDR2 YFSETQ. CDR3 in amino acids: CASSLPKGGGYNEQFF. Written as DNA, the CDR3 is TGCGCCAGCAGCTTGCCAAAGGGTGGGGGATACAATGAGCAGTTCTTC.

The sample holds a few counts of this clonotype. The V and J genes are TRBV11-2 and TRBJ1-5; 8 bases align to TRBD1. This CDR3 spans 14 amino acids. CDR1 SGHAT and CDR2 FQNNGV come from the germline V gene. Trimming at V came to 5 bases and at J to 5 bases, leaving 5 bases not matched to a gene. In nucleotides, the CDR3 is TGTGCCAGCAGCCGTAACAGGGGGGATCAGCCCCAGCATTTT. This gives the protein CASSRNRGDQPQHF.

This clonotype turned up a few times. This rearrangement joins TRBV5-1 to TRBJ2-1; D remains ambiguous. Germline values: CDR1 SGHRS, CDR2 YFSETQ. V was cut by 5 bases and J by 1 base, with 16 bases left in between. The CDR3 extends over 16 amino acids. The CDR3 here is CASRHDPGSSYNEQFF. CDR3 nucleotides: TGCGCCAGCAGACACGACCCCGGGTCATCCTACAATGAGCAGTTCTTC.

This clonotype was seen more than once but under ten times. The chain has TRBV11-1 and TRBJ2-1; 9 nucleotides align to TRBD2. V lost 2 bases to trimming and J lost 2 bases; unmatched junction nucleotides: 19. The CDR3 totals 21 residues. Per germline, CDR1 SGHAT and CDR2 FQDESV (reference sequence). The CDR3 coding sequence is TGTGCCAGCAGCTTATCCCCATCCTTAGCGGGGGACCTTCAACCCTACAATGAGCAGTTCTTC. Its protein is CASSLSPSLAGDLQPYNEQFF.

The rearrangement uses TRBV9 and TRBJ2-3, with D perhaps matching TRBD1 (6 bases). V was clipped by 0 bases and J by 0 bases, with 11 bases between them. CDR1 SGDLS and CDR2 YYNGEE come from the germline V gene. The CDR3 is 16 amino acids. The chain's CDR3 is CASSVVDRPSTDTQYF. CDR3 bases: TGTGCCAGCAGCGTAGTCGACAGGCCCAGCACAGATACGCAGTATTTT.